These T cell receptor beta chains were read from a single sample in a study of T cells in tuberculosis. Produced via immunoSEQ multiplex PCR; TCRdb's table is partial and in-frame only. In the table there are about 23,000 clones, about 97% of which are singletons. Sequenced: PBMCs. These TCRs come from a donor between 5 and 29 years old with latent tuberculosis or without tuberculosis infection. Each CDR3 is given with its conserved first and last residue. D genes are given only for firm matches. Some rows mark clone size as missing; the rest say once, few, many or name a class of expanded clone.

CDR3aa | CDR3nt | j_gene | abundance | d_gene | v_gene
CSVPVPGEGNTEAFF | TGCAGCGTGCCGGTCCCAGGTGAAGGGAACACTGAAGCTTTCTTT | TRBJ1-1 | - | - | TRBV29-1
CASSYSTDRYNQPQHF | TGTGCCAGCAGTTACTCTACCGACAGATACAATCAGCCCCAGCATTTT | TRBJ1-5 | - | - | TRBV6-6
CASGLDRLYSNQPQHF | TGTGCTAGTGGTTTGGACCGACTGTATAGCAATCAGCCCCAGCATTTT | TRBJ1-5 | once | - | TRBV12-5
CASSSTPGQGGTEAFF | TGTGCCAGCAGCTCGACACCGGGACAGGGAGGAACTGAAGCTTTCTTT | TRBJ1-1 | - | TRBD1 | TRBV7-9
CASSGTGGHGYTF | TGTGCCAGCAGTGGGACAGGGGGCCATGGCTACACCTTC | TRBJ1-2 | - | TRBD1 | TRBV7-9
CASAQGDYGYTF | TGTGCCAGTGCACAGGGTGACTATGGCTACACCTTC | TRBJ1-2 | - | - | TRBV19
CASSKKREAFF | TGTGCCAGCAGCAAAAAACGGGAAGCTTTCTTT | TRBJ1-1 | - | - | TRBV5-6
CASRRQGIGGKLFF | TGTGCCAGCAGAAGACAGGGGATAGGGGGAAAACTGTTTTTT | TRBJ1-4 | - | TRBD1 | TRBV6-5
CASSPLGGGYTF | TGTGCCAGCAGTCCCCTCGGGGGTGGCTACACCTTC | TRBJ1-2 | - | - | TRBV27
CASSTGSGEAFF | TGCGCCAGCAGTACAGGGAGCGGGGAGGCTTTCTTT | TRBJ1-1 | - | - | TRBV10-2
CASSLGATANYGYTF | TGTGCCAGCAGTTTAGGGGCGACAGCGAACTATGGCTACACCTTC | TRBJ1-2 | - | - | TRBV28
CALTGANDNEKLFF | TGTGCCCTGACAGGGGCAAACGATAATGAAAAACTGTTTTTT | TRBJ1-4 | - | TRBD1 | TRBV19
CASSLSYNEQFF | TGTGCCAGCTCACTATCCTACAATGAGCAGTTCTTC | TRBJ2-1 | once | - | TRBV18
CASSVGVPWQDNQPQHF | TGTGCCAGCAGCGTAGGTGTCCCGTGGCAGGACAATCAGCCCCAGCATTTT | TRBJ1-5 | - | - | TRBV7-8
CASSLKQGAPPLHF | TGTGCCAGCAGTTTGAAACAGGGGGCACCACCCCTCCACTTT | TRBJ1-6 | - | TRBD1 | TRBV6-5
CASSLEGLGYTEAFF | TGCGCCAGCAGCTTGGAAGGCCTCGGGTACACTGAAGCTTTCTTT | TRBJ1-1 | - | - | TRBV5-1
CASRMTGGAFDTQYF | TGTGCCAGCAGAATGACAGGGGGCGCGTTCGATACGCAGTATTTT | TRBJ2-3 | - | TRBD1 | TRBV5-4
CASSGGLIYEQYF | TGTGCCAGCAGCGGGGGACTAATCTACGAGCAGTACTTC | TRBJ2-7 | - | TRBD2 | TRBV9
CASSSGGPRYVGTEAFF | TGTGCCAGCAGTTCTGGGGGCCCGCGATACGTTGGCACTGAAGCTTTCTTT | TRBJ1-1 | once | - | TRBV5-4
CASSERDTFKETQYF | TGTGCCAGTAGCGAACGGGACACCTTCAAAGAGACCCAGTACTTC | TRBJ2-5 | - | - | TRBV19
CASSAVPTQTYEQYF | TGTGCCAGCAGTGCCGTACCTACCCAAACCTACGAGCAGTACTTC | TRBJ2-7 | - | - | TRBV27
CASSLGTDFYGYTF | TGTGCCAGCAGCTTAGGGACAGACTTTTATGGCTACACCTTC | TRBJ1-2 | - | - | TRBV7-8
CASSFPQVSKNIQYF | TGTGCCAGCAGCTTTCCGCAGGTTTCCAAAAACATTCAGTACTTC | TRBJ2-4 | - | - | TRBV7-2
CASSLTANYGYTF | TGCGCCAGCAGCCTTACAGCAAACTATGGCTACACCTTC | TRBJ1-2 | - | - | TRBV5-1
CASSIPTGVYGYTF | TGTGCCAGTAGTATACCTACAGGGGTCTATGGCTACACCTTC | TRBJ1-2 | - | TRBD1 | TRBV19
CASSLNRGQGGYTF | TGTGCCAGCAGCTTAAACAGGGGGCAGGGAGGCTACACCTTC | TRBJ1-2 | - | TRBD1 | TRBV7-2
CASKRQNNEQFF | TGTGCCAGCAAGCGACAGAACAATGAGCAGTTCTTC | TRBJ2-1 | - | - | TRBV6-5
CASSLATSGTTDTQYF | TGTGCCAGCAGCTTAGCTACTAGCGGGACGACAGATACGCAGTATTTT | TRBJ2-3 | - | TRBD2 | TRBV7-8
CATSRVLAGTYEQYF | TGTGCCACCAGCAGAGTCTTAGCGGGGACCTACGAGCAGTACTTC | TRBJ2-7 | - | TRBD2 | TRBV15
CASSLVGSTDTQYF | TGTGCCAGCAGCTTGGTCGGGAGTACTGATACGCAGTATTTT | TRBJ2-3 | - | - | TRBV5-5
CASSLRRETYEQYF | TGTGCCAGCAGCCTCCGTAGAGAAACCTACGAGCAGTACTTC | TRBJ2-7 | once | - | TRBV5-6
CASSQDQRDGHEQYF | TGCGCCAGCAGCCAAGATCAGCGGGACGGCCACGAGCAGTACTTC | TRBJ2-7 | - | TRBD2 | TRBV4-1
CASSLPGGNTEAFF | TGTGCCAGCAGCTTACCGGGGGGGAACACTGAAGCTTTCTTT | TRBJ1-1 | - | - | TRBV7-6
CASSLVPAGGQEPQHF | TGTGCCAGCAGCTTAGTTCCTGCAGGGGGCCAGGAGCCCCAGCATTTT | TRBJ1-5 | - | TRBD1 | TRBV7-9
CASSQDRSLPYEQYF | TGCGCCAGCAGCCAGGACAGGTCTCTCCCCTACGAGCAGTACTTC | TRBJ2-7 | - | TRBD1 | TRBV4-3
CASSSGGGYTF | TGTGCCAGCAGCAGCGGTGGTGGCTACACCTTC | TRBJ1-2 | - | - | TRBV5-6
CASSPPGGQEQYF | TGTGCCAGCTCACCACCAGGGGGCCAGGAGCAGTACTTC | TRBJ2-7 | - | TRBD1 | TRBV18
CASRGPTNEKLFF | TGTGCCAGCAGGGGGCCAACTAATGAAAAACTGTTTTTT | TRBJ1-4 | - | - | TRBV6-5
CASSYGGMDTEAFF | TGTGCCAGCAGTTACGGGGGGATGGACACTGAAGCTTTCTTT | TRBJ1-1 | - | - | TRBV27
CASSLVTSGSSYNEQFF | TGCGCCAGCAGCTTGGTCACTAGCGGAAGCTCCTACAATGAGCAGTTCTTC | TRBJ2-1 | - | TRBD2 | TRBV5-1
CASSQVGGHTEAFF | TGCGCCAGCAGCCAAGTAGGAGGTCACACTGAAGCTTTCTTT | TRBJ1-1 | - | - | TRBV4-1
CASSPRGTDTQYF | TGTGCCAGCAGTCCACGAGGCACAGATACGCAGTATTTT | TRBJ2-3 | - | - | TRBV6-5
CASRPWDSYEQYF | TGCGCCAGCAGACCGTGGGACAGTTACGAGCAGTACTTC | TRBJ2-7 | - | TRBD1 | TRBV5-1
CASSTLTALPGEQYF | TGTGCCAGCAGCACCCTGACGGCGCTCCCGGGTGAGCAGTACTTC | TRBJ2-7 | - | - | TRBV9
CASSPGQSYGYTF | TGTGCCAGCAGCCCCGGACAGAGCTATGGCTACACCTTC | TRBJ1-2 | once | - | TRBV27
CASSSNRAPSSGANVLTF | TGTGCCAGCAGTTCCAACAGGGCGCCGAGCTCTGGGGCCAACGTCCTGACTTTC | TRBJ2-6 | - | - | TRBV7-9
CASSLVSRGAVGGYTF | TGTGCCAGCAGCTTAGTATCTCGGGGGGCGGTTGGTGGCTACACCTTC | TRBJ1-2 | - | - | TRBV7-2
CASSLDRGGGSTDTQYF | TGTGCCAGCAGCTTAGACCGGGGTGGTGGAAGCACAGATACGCAGTATTTT | TRBJ2-3 | - | - | TRBV7-9
CASTDYYNEQFF | TGTGCCAGTACTGACTACTACAATGAGCAGTTCTTC | TRBJ2-1 | - | - | TRBV19